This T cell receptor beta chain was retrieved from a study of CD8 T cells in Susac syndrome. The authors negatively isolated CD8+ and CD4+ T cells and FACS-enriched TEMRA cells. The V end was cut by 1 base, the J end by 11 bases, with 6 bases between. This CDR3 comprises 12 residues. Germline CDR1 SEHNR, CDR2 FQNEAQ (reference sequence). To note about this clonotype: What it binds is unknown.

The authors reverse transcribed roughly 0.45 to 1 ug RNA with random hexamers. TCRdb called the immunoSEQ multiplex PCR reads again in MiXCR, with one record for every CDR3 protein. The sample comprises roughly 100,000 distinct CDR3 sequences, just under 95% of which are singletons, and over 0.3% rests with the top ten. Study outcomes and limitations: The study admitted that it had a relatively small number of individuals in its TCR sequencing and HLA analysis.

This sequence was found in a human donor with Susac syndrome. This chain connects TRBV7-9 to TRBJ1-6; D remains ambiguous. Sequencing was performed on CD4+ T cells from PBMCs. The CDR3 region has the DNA TGTGCCAGCAGCTTAGACGAGACACCCCTCCACTTT. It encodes CASSLDETPLHF.